Listed here are 27 T cell receptor beta chains from one sample, sequenced in a study of neoadjuvant anti-PD-1 for oral cavity cancer. The time point: after neoadjuvant nivolumab, at surgical resection. Generated by immunoSEQ multiplex PCR, the TCRdb table keeps only in-frame clones and is missing some. The data hold about 7,800 clones, with around 74% observed a single time. Specimen: PBMCs, collected after nivolumab (anti-PD-1) treatment. The receptors come from a person between 40 and 79 years old with oral cavity squamous cell carcinoma.

The chain is built from TRBV7-9 and TRBJ2-7, with D possibly TRBD2 on 5 matching bases. Trimming cost V 11 bases and J 3 bases, with 17 bases left between them. Germline V gives CDR1 SEHNR, CDR2 FQNEAQ (reference sequence). This CDR3 has 13 amino acids. The CDR3 here is CAAGSWTNYEQYF. Here the CDR3 DNA reads TGTGCCGCGGGTTCCTGGACCAACTACGAGCAGTACTTC.

A single count supports this clone. The rearrangement uses TRBV5-8 and TRBJ1-3; D is ambiguous. Germline CDR1 SGHTS, CDR2 YDEGEE. The CDR3 loop spans 14 amino acids. The V gene lost 5 bases and the J gene lost 0 bases, with 9 bases spanning the gap. The DNA for the CDR3 is TGTGCCAGCAGTCAAAGGATCTCTGGAAACACCATATATTTT. This translates into CASSQRISGNTIYF.

The gene calls are TRBV19 and TRBJ2-6; 8 bases align to TRBD1. This CDR3 is built from 17 residues. Germline CDR1 and CDR2: LNHDA and SQIVND (reference sequence). V lost 4 bases to trimming and J lost 0 bases; unmatched junction nucleotides: 5. As DNA, the CDR3 is TGTGCCAGTAGTACCCAGGGGGCCACCTCTGGGGCCAACGTCCTGACTTTC. This translates into CASSTQGATSGANVLTF.

This clone was observed a handful of times. The chain employs TRBV6-1 and TRBJ2-2, with 10 bases identical to TRBD2. This CDR3 comprises 15 residues. Germline CDR1 is MNHNS and CDR2 is SASEGT. V shed 5 bases and J 1 base; nucleotides not matched to a gene: 1. This chain's CDR3 is CASSTSGENTGELFF. CDR3 bases: TGTGCCAGCAGTACTAGCGGGGAGAACACCGGGGAGCTGTTTTTT.

The genes are TRBV6-1 and TRBJ1-5, with a tentative D call TRBD1 (5 bases). This CDR3 comprises 15 residues. V lost 2 bases and J 4 bases, leaving 12 bases between the germline ends. Germline CDR1 reads MNHNS; CDR2 reads SASEGT. Here the CDR3 reads CASSETTGGNQPQHF. The CDR3 bases are TGTGCCAGCAGTGAAACCACAGGAGGGAATCAGCCCCAGCATTTT.

V is TRBV5-1 and J is TRBJ2-3; 9 bases align to TRBD2. The CDR3 loop spans 15 amino acids. CDR1 is SGHRS, CDR2 YFSETQ, per germline. The junction had 5 bases not matched to a gene; V was cut back by 4 bases and J by 2 bases. CDR3 sequence: CASSLLAGTTDTQYF. The DNA for the CDR3 is TGCGCCAGCAGCCTTCTAGCGGGGACCACAGATACGCAGTATTTT.

The V gene is TRBV10-1, the J gene TRBJ2-1; tentatively, D is TRBD1 (6 bases). CDR3 size: 12 residues. Trimming pared 5 bases from V and 8 bases from J, leaving 10 bases between. Germline V CDR1 and CDR2: WNHNN, SYGVQD (reference sequence). Here the CDR3 reads CASSRDTDEQFF. CDR3 coding DNA: TGCGCCAGCAGTCGGGACACCGATGAGCAGTTCTTC.

V and J are TRBV27 and TRBJ1-2, with TRBD1 identical over 11 bases. CDR1 MNHEY and CDR2 SMNVEV come from the germline V gene (reference sequence). The CDR3 has 15 amino acids. V dropped 7 bases and J dropped 2; count of bases not matched to a gene: 6. CDR3 nucleotides: TGTGCCAGCACAGTGGGGACAGGGGGAAACTATGGCTACACCTTC. Its translation is CASTVGTGGNYGYTF.

The rearrangement links TRBV7-2 to TRBJ1-3, with D possibly being TRBD1 (5 bases). Germline values: CDR1 SGHTA, CDR2 FQGNSA. Trimming cost V 5 bases and J 0 bases, with 17 bases left between them. The CDR3 is 17 amino acids. The CDR3 reads CASSVGTGRSSGNTIYF. Written as DNA, the CDR3 is TGTGCCAGCAGCGTAGGCACAGGCCGAAGCTCTGGAAACACCATATATTTT. The entire variable domain, with the rest obtained from reference TRBV7-2 and TRBJ1-3, is as follows: GAGVSQSPSNKVTEKGKDVELRCDPISGHTALYWYRQSLGQGLEFLIYFQGNSAPDKSGLPSDRFSAERTGGSVSTLTIQRTQQEDSAVYLCASSVGTGRSSGNTIYFGEGSWLTVV.

This clone has a handful of counts. The rearrangement links TRBV9 to TRBJ2-2, with TRBD1 matching over 10 bases. Germline V CDR1 and CDR2: SGDLS, YYNGEE. V was clipped by 5 bases and J by 3 bases; unmatched bases: 7. This CDR3 contains 16 residues. CDR3: CASRPPGTGDTGELFF. In DNA form, the CDR3 reads TGTGCCAGCAGGCCCCCAGGGACAGGGGACACCGGGGAGCTGTTTTTT.

This chain uses TRBV9 with TRBJ2-1; no clear D. Germline V gives CDR1 SGDLS, CDR2 YYNGEE. Between the trimmed V and J ends, which lost 4 bases and 4 bases, there was a span of 12 bases. CDR3 length equals 14 residues. CDR3 protein: CASSPRGQYNEQFF. Written as DNA, the CDR3 is TGTGCCAGCAGCCCTAGAGGCCAGTACAATGAGCAGTTCTTC.

This clone was detected once. V gene TRBV13 combines with J gene TRBJ2-3; 9 bases match TRBD1. V shed 5 bases, J shed 6 bases, and the junction held 9 bases outside the gene matches. Germline-derived CDR1 and CDR2 are PRHDT and FYEKMQ (reference sequence). This CDR3 spans 15 amino acids. The CDR3 loop is CASSARPDRGDTQYF. CDR3 nucleotide sequence: TGTGCCAGCAGCGCGCGCCCGGACAGGGGTGATACGCAGTATTTT.

The chain links TRBV5-8 to TRBJ2-2; D is unclear. V was clipped by 7 bases and J by 5 bases, with 21 bases between them. There are 16 residues in the CDR3. Germline CDR1 is SGHTS and CDR2 is YDEGEE. The CDR3 DNA is TGTGCCAGCCCCCCTCGAAGGGATTATAGAACCGGGGAGCTGTTTTTT. The encoded protein is CASPPRRDYRTGELFF. Full variable domain (rest looked up from reference TRBV5-8 and TRBJ2-2): EAGVTQSPTHLIKTRGQQATLRCSPISGHTSVYWYQQALGLGLQFLLWYDEGEERNRGNFPPRFSGRQFPNYSSELNVNALELEDSALYLCASPPRRDYRTGELFFGEGSRLTVL.

This rearrangement joins TRBV7-2 to TRBJ1-5, with 10 nucleotides matching TRBD1. The CDR3 is 15 residues long. After removal of 5 bases from V and 7 bases from J, the junction contained 8 bases not matched to a gene. CDR1 SGHTA and CDR2 FQGNSA come from the germline V gene. The CDR3 loop reads CASSRDRGGGQPQHF. The CDR3 DNA reads as TGTGCCAGCAGCCGGGACAGGGGAGGGGGCCAGCCCCAGCATTTT.

The V call is TRBV6-5, the J call TRBJ1-5, with D tentatively TRBD1 (5 bases). The CDR3 has 13 residues. Between the trimmed V and J ends, which lost 8 bases and 5 bases, there was a span of 13 bases. Germline assignment: CDR1 MNHEY and CDR2 SVGAGI. The CDR3 loop reads CASASPGYQPQHF. DNA of the CDR3: TGTGCCAGCGCCAGCCCAGGGTATCAGCCCCAGCATTTT.

The chain employs TRBV30 and TRBJ2-1; D gene ambiguous. The V gene's germline CDR1 is GTSNPN and CDR2 SVGIG (reference sequence). CDR3 length equals 13 residues. The ends were cut back, 0 bases at V and 5 bases at J, with 8 bases in the middle. Here the CDR3 reads CAWSVGIDNEQFF. The CDR3 region has the DNA TGTGCCTGGAGTGTAGGAATTGACAATGAGCAGTTCTTC.

This chain joins TRBV4-3 and TRBJ2-3, with D perhaps matching TRBD1 or TRBD2 (6 bases each). Germline lookup yields CDR1 LGHNA and CDR2 YSLEER. The length of the CDR3 is 17 residues. V was pared by 1 base and J by 2 bases, with 16 bases between. The CDR3 DNA sequence: TGCGCCAGCAGCCAAGGGGGGGCTAGCGCCGACACAGATACGCAGTATTTT. This codes for CASSQGGASADTDTQYF.

The chain couples TRBV6-4 to TRBJ2-2; 7 nucleotides align to TRBD1. CDR3 length: 14 amino acids. The J segment lost 3 bases and the V segment lost 2 bases, leaving 0 bases of the junction unmatched. CDR1 MRHNA and CDR2 SNTAGT come from the germline V gene. CDR3 sequence (DNA): TGTGCCAGCAGTGACGGGACAGACACCGGGGAGCTGTTTTTT. It specifies CASSDGTDTGELFF.

The chain links TRBV4-3 to TRBJ1-2, with D possibly TRBD1 on 5 matching bases. V lost 0 bases, J lost 2 bases, and 13 bases lay in between. Germline assignment: CDR1 LGHNA and CDR2 YSLEER. This CDR3 is built from 16 residues. This CDR3 is CASSQDVGQGNYGYTF. CDR3 DNA sequence: TGCGCCAGCAGCCAAGATGTTGGGCAGGGAAACTATGGCTACACCTTC.

CDR3 sequence reads: CASSDGNRAREQYF. CDR3 bases: TGTGCCAGCAGTGATGGAAACAGGGCCAGGGAGCAGTACTTC. The chain carries TRBV2 and TRBJ2-7; TRBD1 is a possible D gene (6 bases). Germline values: CDR1 SNHLY, CDR2 FYNNEI. The CDR3 extends over 14 amino acids. V lost 3 bases to trimming and J lost 7 bases, with 16 bases between them.

This clone was picked up a small number of times. The rearrangement joins TRBV6-1 to TRBJ2-3; 15 bases fit TRBD2. Losses at the gene ends were 4 bases for V and 4 bases for J; bases not matched to a gene: 0. Germline lookup yields CDR1 MNHNS and CDR2 SASEGT. This CDR3 contains 15 residues. As DNA, the CDR3 is TGTGCCAGCAGTGGGACTAGCGGGGGGGCAGATACGCAGTATTTT. Translating it yields CASSGTSGGADTQYF.

This clone was recorded once. The chain links TRBV6-5 to TRBJ2-1, with D possibly being TRBD2 (6 bases). The V end was cut by 6 bases, the J end by 9 bases, with 9 bases between. The CDR3 loop spans 11 amino acids. Germline V CDR1 and CDR2: MNHEY, SVGAGI. The CDR3 protein is CASSIGGEQFF. CDR3 coding DNA: TGTGCCAGCAGCATCGGGGGTGAGCAGTTCTTC.

The V gene is TRBV5-5, the J gene TRBJ2-3, with 7 nucleotides matching TRBD2. The germline gives CDR1 SGHKS, CDR2 YYEKEE (reference sequence). V gave up 1 base and J gave up 3 bases; unmatched junction bases: 2. CDR3 length equals 14 residues. Here the CDR3 reads CASSLWTSTDTQYF. The CDR3 region has the DNA TGTGCCAGCAGCTTGTGGACTAGTACAGATACGCAGTATTTT. Full variable domain (missing parts from reference TRBV5-5 and TRBJ2-3): DAGVTQSPTHLIKTRGQQVTLRCSPISGHKSVSWYQQVLGQGPQFIFQYYEKEERGRGNFPDRFSARQFPNYSSELNVNALLLGDSALYLCASSLWTSTDTQYFGPGTRLTVL.

The genes are TRBV13 and TRBJ2-1, with D maybe TRBD2 (6 bases). The CDR3 length is 14 residues. The V and J ends lost 5 bases and 6 bases respectively, with 14 bases between them. Germline V lookup: CDR1 PRHDT, CDR2 FYEKMQ (reference sequence). CDR3 coding DNA: TGTGCCAGCAGCACAGCCAGGGAGGTCAATGAGCAGTTCTTC. Translation: CASSTAREVNEQFF. Full variable domain (rest looked up from reference TRBV13 and TRBJ2-1): AAGVIQSPRHLIKEKRETATLKCYPIPRHDTVYWYQQGPGQDPQFLISFYEKMQSDKGSIPDRFSAQQFSDYHSELNMSSLELGDSALYFCASSTAREVNEQFFGPGTRLTVL.

This clone was observed a handful of times. Here the CDR3 DNA reads TGTGCCAGCAGTTTAGAGGGGGTTTCAGGAAACACCATATATTTT. Protein: CASSLEGVSGNTIYF. The rearrangement joins TRBV27 to TRBJ1-3, with D possibly being TRBD1 (6 bases). The CDR3 is 15 amino acids. Trimming took off 2 bases at V and 4 bases at J, with 12 bases between the two ends. Germline CDR1 MNHEY, CDR2 SMNVEV (reference sequence).

The V gene is TRBV10-2, the J gene TRBJ2-7; possible D gene TRBD2, 5 bases. CDR3 length equals 14 residues. Between the trimmed V and J ends, which lost 4 bases and 2 bases, there was a span of 12 bases. Germline V gene sequence: CDR1 WSHSY, CDR2 SAAADI. As DNA, the CDR3 is TGCGCCAGCAGTGTAAGCGGAGAGACCTACGAGCAGTACTTC. This codes for CASSVSGETYEQYF.

The sample holds a few counts of this clone. J is TRBJ1-5 and V is TRBV7-9; tentative D call: TRBD1 (5 bases). V lost 1 base to trimming and J lost 1 base, with 8 bases between them. The CDR3 has 15 residues. The germline V gene encodes CDR1 SEHNR and CDR2 FQNEAQ (reference sequence). The CDR3 loop is CASSLGGSSNQPQHF. In nucleotides, the CDR3 is TGTGCCAGCAGCTTAGGGGGGTCAAGCAATCAGCCCCAGCATTTT.